The sequence of this T cell receptor beta chain was determined in a study of breast tumors, draining lymph nodes, adjacent tissues. A single record per CDR3 protein comes from TCRdb applying MiXCR to the multiplex PCR reads. Here the sample spans over 200,000 distinct CDR3 sequences, about 34% being singletons. In germline, CDR1 is SGHDT, CDR2 YYEEEE. V shed 2 bases and J shed 0 bases, with 14 bases lying between them. This CDR3 has 16 amino acids. The lymph nodes were axillary draining lymph nodes from breast cancer patients. This clonotype was observed at least ten times. Antigen specificity is unknown. Findings and limits, study-wide: Tumor T cell lymph node origin was a supported hypothesis, not proven. Data fit most tumor T cells coming from lymph node, expanding in tumor. Luminal-like breast cancer showed significantly higher tumor–nontumor repertoire similarity than basal-like.

This TCR derives from a female donor with breast cancer. Some clones in this sample may be carry-over from other donors' samples. The sample comprised axillary lymph node tissue. V is TRBV5-6 and J is TRBJ1-2, with no clear D. CDR3 bases: TGTGCCAGCAGCTTCACCAGTTCGGCAGCTAACTATGGCTACACCTTC. Protein product: CASSFTSSAANYGYTF.